This T cell receptor (beta chain) derives from a study of spatial heterogeneity in lung cancer. The sample holds a few counts of this clonotype. The antigen is not known. Since the library was made to target alpha chains, this beta chain is a stray read and its abundance is not meaningful. Every TCR cDNA molecule carried a tag that served as a unique molecular identifier. TCRdb redid the calling of the 5' RACE reads with MiXCR, one entry per CDR3 protein. The repertoire holds 15,000 to 20,000 distinct CDR3 sequences, with 9.5% to 10% as singletons. Time point of the sample: sample taken at primary tumor resection. Germline values: CDR1 GTSNPN, CDR2 SVGIG (reference sequence). This CDR3 region has 13 residues. Trimming left V 4 bases short and J 7 bases short, with 14 bases between. Study-level results: Tracking of tumor mutation counts was seen in expanded intratumoral alpha and beta TCR counts.

The specimen comprised lung tumor tissue, sampled at surgery. This clonotype originated in a female donor with early-stage non-small cell lung cancer. This chain uses TRBV30 with TRBJ1-3, with a possible D match to TRBD1 (6 bases). The CDR3 reads CAWKGQGRNTIYF. The CDR3 nucleotides read TGTGCCTGGAAGGGTCAGGGGAGGAACACCATATATTTT.